The 30 T cell receptor beta chains reported below all come from one sample, sequenced in a study of cytomegalovirus exposure and HLA in healthy donors. The PCR ran on 60 Vbeta and 13 Jbeta primers. Sequencing used immunoSEQ multiplex PCR; TCRdb keeps in-frame clones, though not all of them. This table holds 130,000 to 150,000 clones, 80% found once. The sample comprised PBMCs. These receptors came from a man aged 25 to 40 in good health and CMV-seronegative.

CDR3 DNA: TGCGCCAGCAGCTCTGGACAGGTGGCCTACAATGAGCAGTTCTTC. This sequence encodes CASSSGQVAYNEQFF. The genes are TRBV5-1 and TRBJ2-1, with TRBD1 identical over 7 bases. Germline V gene data show CDR1 as SGHRS and CDR2 as YFSETQ. This CDR3 region has 15 residues. The trim removed 3 bases at V and 2 bases at J, leaving 5 bases unmatched.

V gene TRBV11-2 combines with J gene TRBJ2-7, with TRBD1 identical over 7 bases. CDR1 is SGHAT and CDR2 is FQNNGV in the germline V gene. V lost 6 bases, J lost 3 bases, and 8 bases stayed unmatched. The CDR3 contains 14 residues. In nucleotides, the CDR3 is TGTGCCAGCAGGCGTCCGGGACAGAACTACGAGCAGTACTTC. Translated: CASRRPGQNYEQYF.

The chain carries TRBV6-5 and TRBJ2-1, with TRBD1 matching over 10 bases. Germline values: CDR1 MNHEY, CDR2 SVGAGI. V shed 0 bases, J shed 4 bases, and the junction held 3 bases outside the gene matches. The CDR3 consists of 16 residues. For the CDR3, the DNA is TGTGCCAGCAGTTACTCCGGGACAGGGGCATACAATGAGCAGTTCTTC. Its translation: CASSYSGTGAYNEQFF.

The chain recombines TRBV28 with TRBJ1-6; D call uncertain. Trimming took off 6 bases at V and 7 bases at J, with 10 bases between the two ends. The CDR3 length is 13 residues. From germline, CDR1 is MDHEN and CDR2 SYDVKM. CDR3 amino acids: CASRGRGNSPLHF. As DNA, the CDR3 is TGTGCCAGCAGGGGGAGAGGGAATTCACCCCTCCACTTT.

The V call is TRBV6-5, the J call TRBJ2-7; 11 bases are a match to TRBD1. V shed 2 bases, J shed 3 bases, and the junction held 0 bases outside the gene matches. The CDR3 extends over 14 amino acids. Germline assignment: CDR1 MNHEY and CDR2 SVGAGI. The CDR3, as DNA: TGTGCCAGCAGTTACGGGACAGGGGGCTACGAGCAGTACTTC. It codes for CASSYGTGGYEQYF.

The V and J genes are TRBV10-3 and TRBJ1-1, with D tentatively TRBD1 (5 bases). This CDR3 contains 13 residues. V was clipped by 7 bases and J by 0 bases, with 9 bases between them. The germline gives CDR1 ENHRY, CDR2 SYGVKD. The CDR3, as DNA: TGTGCCATCACCGGGACTCTGAACACTGAAGCTTTCTTT. This sequence encodes CAITGTLNTEAFF.

The V and J genes are TRBV7-9 and TRBJ1-2; D is ambiguous. Trimming shortened V by 1 base and J by 1 base, and 10 bases separated the two germline ends. There are 15 residues in the CDR3. The germline V gene has CDR1 SEHNR and CDR2 FQNEAQ (reference sequence). Here the CDR3 DNA reads TGTGCCAGCAGCTTAGGACGAGGTGTTAACTATGGCTACACCTTC. Translation gives CASSLGRGVNYGYTF. The full variable domain, completed using reference TRBV7-9 and TRBJ1-2, is DTGVSQNPRHKITKRGQNVTFRCDPISEHNRLYWYRQTLGQGPEFLTYFQNEAQLEKSRLLSDRFSAERPKGSFSTLEIQRTEQGDSAMYLCASSLGRGVNYGYTFGSGTRLTVV.

This clone was detected only once. The chain joins TRBV9 to TRBJ1-1; possible D gene TRBD1, 6 bases. This CDR3 has 16 amino acids. Germline-derived CDR1 and CDR2 are SGDLS and YYNGEE. Trimming took off 3 bases at V and 5 bases at J, with 20 bases between the two ends. This CDR3 is CASSGSVGLRGTEAFF. CDR3 DNA: TGTGCCAGCAGCGGCTCTGTGGGGCTCAGGGGAACTGAAGCTTTCTTT.

This clone has only a few counts. The chain recombines TRBV2 with TRBJ1-1; D is unresolved. V was pared by 8 bases and J by 1 base, with 11 bases between. This CDR3 contains 13 residues. Germline CDR1 and CDR2: SNHLY and FYNNEI. The DNA for the CDR3 is TGTGCCAGCGAACTCGAGGGGAACACTGAAGCTTTCTTT. Amino acids: CASELEGNTEAFF.

The table lists this clone with a few counts. This chain uses TRBV4-1 with TRBJ1-1; D is uncertain. V gave up 1 base and J gave up 0 bases, with 9 bases separating them. CDR3 length equals 15 residues. The germline CDR1 and CDR2 sequences are MGHRA and YSYEKL. The CDR3 DNA sequence: TGCGCCAGCAGCCAAGCGGAGGGCCTGAACACTGAAGCTTTCTTT. Translating it yields CASSQAEGLNTEAFF.

This clone appeared a single time. V and J are TRBV10-1 and TRBJ2-5; 11 bases match TRBD2. The length of the CDR3 is 17 residues. Germline V gene lookup returns CDR1 WNHNN and CDR2 SYGVQD (reference sequence). Germline trimming cut 4 bases from V and 7 bases from J; bases unmatched to any gene: 14. CDR3 sequence reads: CASSAGTSGPPLGTQYF. Written as DNA, the CDR3 is TGCGCCAGCAGTGCTGGGACTAGCGGCCCCCCCTTAGGGACCCAGTACTTC.

CDR3: CATISSQNNYGYTF. As DNA, the CDR3 is TGTGCCACCATTTCCTCACAGAATAACTATGGCTACACCTTC. The chain employs TRBV6-5 and TRBJ1-2; D uncertain. Germline CDR1 is MNHEY and CDR2 is SVGAGI. This CDR3 is 14 amino acids long. The V and J ends lost 10 bases and 1 base respectively, with 16 bases between them.

This CDR3 is CASSLSPGGEAFF. CDR3 DNA: TGTGCCAGCAGCTTATCCCCCGGGGGTGAAGCTTTCTTT. The chain employs TRBV7-6 and TRBJ1-1, with D tentatively TRBD1 (5 bases). Germline V gene sequence: CDR1 SGHVS, CDR2 FNYEAQ. V lost 2 bases and J 7 bases, leaving 11 bases between the germline ends. CDR3 length equals 13 residues. Full variable domain (remainder filled in from reference TRBV7-6 and TRBJ1-1): GAGVSQSPRYKVTKRGQDVALRCDPISGHVSLYWYRQALGQGPEFLTYFNYEAQQDKSGLPNDRFSAERPEGSISTLTIQRTEQRDSAMYRCASSLSPGGEAFFGQGTRLTVV.

V is TRBV5-1 and J is TRBJ2-3; TRBD1 is a possible D gene (6 bases). The CDR3 length is 15 residues. Germline V gives CDR1 SGHRS, CDR2 YFSETQ. V was trimmed by 2 bases and J by 8 bases, leaving 18 bases between them. In DNA, the CDR3 is TGCGCCAGCAGCTTAACACCAGGGGTCCATGGTACGCAGTATTTT. This gives the protein CASSLTPGVHGTQYF.

V is TRBV10-1 and J is TRBJ1-2; D ambiguous. Germline assignment: CDR1 WNHNN and CDR2 SYGVQD (reference sequence). Trimming took 0 bases from V and 2 from J, leaving 7 bases between them. CDR3 length: 14 residues. The CDR3 nucleotides read TGCGCCAGCAGTGAGTCTACAGTCAACTATGGCTACACCTTC. Amino acids: CASSESTVNYGYTF.

This clone was recorded once. The rearrangement joins TRBV19 to TRBJ2-4, with TRBD1 identical over 7 bases. This CDR3 is built from 15 residues. V dropped 1 base and J dropped 8; count of bases not matched to a gene: 8. CDR1 is LNHDA and CDR2 is SQIVND in the germline V gene (reference sequence). The CDR3 reads CASSIGGTAVHIQYF. CDR3 coding DNA: TGTGCCAGTAGTATAGGAGGGACAGCGGTTCACATTCAGTACTTC. Using reference TRBV19 and TRBJ2-4 for the parts outside the CDR3, the full variable domain is DGGITQSPKYLFRKEGQNVTLSCEQNLNHDAMYWYRQDPGQGLRLIYYSQIVNDFQKGDIAEGYSVSREKKESFPLTVTSAQKNPTAFYLCASSIGGTAVHIQYFGAGTRLSVL.

The rearrangement uses TRBV5-1 and TRBJ2-3, with 9 bases fitting TRBD1. Germline V gives CDR1 SGHRS, CDR2 YFSETQ. This CDR3 has 15 residues. V was clipped by 4 bases and J by 4 bases; unmatched bases: 7. This CDR3 is CASSRRQGVSDTQYF. The DNA for the CDR3 is TGCGCCAGCAGCAGACGACAGGGGGTATCAGATACGCAGTATTTT.

The V gene is TRBV7-6, the J gene TRBJ2-7; D gene uncertain. The CDR3 covers 14 residues. The V end was cut by 0 bases, the J end by 0 bases, with 6 bases between. Looked up from germline, CDR1 is SGHVS and CDR2 is FNYEAQ. CDR3: CASSLAHISYEQYF. As DNA, the CDR3 is TGTGCCAGCAGCTTAGCGCACATCTCCTACGAGCAGTACTTC.

The chain recombines TRBV27 with TRBJ1-4; D is undetermined. Germline CDR1 and CDR2: MNHEY and SMNVEV (reference sequence). Between the trimmed V and J ends, which lost 5 bases and 3 bases, there was a span of 10 bases. The CDR3 length is 14 residues. CDR3 loop: CASSRRLPNEKLFF. CDR3 coding DNA: TGTGCCAGCAGTCGTCGGTTACCTAATGAAAAACTGTTTTTT.

This clone was recorded only once. The V call is TRBV21-1, the J call TRBJ2-5; the DNA was not used to check the table's D call, TRBD1. TRBV21-1 is shown as a pseudogene. This CDR3 spans 16 amino acids. The CDR3 DNA reads as TGTGCCAGCAGTTGTTCGGGGACACCGTACCAAGAGACCCAGTACTTC. Translated: CASSCSGTPYQETQYF.

The chain links TRBV6-1 to TRBJ2-5; D unclear. The CDR3 consists of 17 residues. The V gene's germline CDR1 is MNHNS and CDR2 SASEGT. V was shortened by 0 bases and J by 1 base, with 15 bases between the two germline ends. The CDR3 nucleotides are TGTGCCAGCAGTGAAGCGCCGGGTGCAGTCCTCCAAGAGACCCAGTACTTC. This gives the protein CASSEAPGAVLQETQYF.

The table lists this clone with a few counts. The chain is built from TRBV4-1 and TRBJ2-1; D remains ambiguous. CDR1 and CDR2 (germline): MGHRA, YSYEKL. V dropped 4 bases and J dropped 2 bases, with 9 bases sitting between them. The CDR3 runs 14 residues. The CDR3 DNA reads as TGCGCCAGCAGCCCCAGACAAGCCTACAATGAGCAGTTCTTC. It is translated as CASSPRQAYNEQFF.

This chain links TRBV9 with TRBJ2-3, with D tentatively TRBD2 (6 bases). CDR3 size: 12 residues. CDR1 is SGDLS, CDR2 YYNGEE, per germline. Deletions cut 2 bases from V and 6 bases from J, with 7 bases between. The CDR3, as DNA: TGTGCCAGCAGCGTCCGGGGGGATACGCAGTATTTT. Translating it yields CASSVRGDTQYF.

The V and J genes are TRBV2 and TRBJ2-1; TRBD2 matches 12 bases. The CDR3 consists of 15 residues. The junction had 6 bases not matched to a gene; V was cut back by 4 bases and J by 8 bases. Per the germline V gene, CDR1 is SNHLY and CDR2 is FYNNEI. Here the CDR3 DNA reads TGTGCCAGCAGTGGCGGACTAGCGGGGCTTGATGAGCAGTTCTTC. It specifies CASSGGLAGLDEQFF.

The genes are TRBV6-5 and TRBJ2-3; maybe TRBD2 (5 bases). Germline V gene data show CDR1 as MNHEY and CDR2 as SVGAGI. CDR3 length: 15 amino acids. The V gene lost 2 bases and the J gene lost 2 bases, with 11 bases spanning the gap. The CDR3 coding sequence is TGTGCCAGCAGTTACCTAGGACTCATCACAGATACGCAGTATTTT. Protein sequence: CASSYLGLITDTQYF.

This clone was counted between two and nine times. This sequence joins TRBV5-6 and TRBJ1-3, with D possibly matching TRBD1 (5 bases). Trimming removed 1 base from V and 6 bases from J, with 14 bases in between. The CDR3 has 15 amino acids. The V gene's germline CDR1 is SGHDT and CDR2 YYEEEE. CDR3 loop: CASSLLGGRANTIYF. As DNA, the CDR3 is TGTGCCAGCAGCTTGCTGGGGGGACGGGCAAACACCATATATTTT.

This sequence joins TRBV7-9 and TRBJ1-3, with 9 bases lining up with TRBD1. Germline CDR1 reads SEHNR; CDR2 reads FQNEAQ (reference sequence). J gave up 8 bases and V 5 bases, and 4 bases lay outside the gene matches. CDR3 length: 13 residues. CDR3 DNA: TGTGCCAGCAGCACACAGGGGGCTGACACCATATATTTT. Translated: CASSTQGADTIYF.

The chain combines TRBV4-1 with TRBJ2-7; 7 bases map to TRBD2. Near its end, the DNA agrees better with TRBJ2-5, so the J call may be wrong. Looked up from germline, CDR1 is MGHRA and CDR2 is YSYEKL. This CDR3 region has 12 residues. CDR3 coding DNA: TGCGCCAGGGGAGGGATACAAGAGACCCAGTACTTC. Translation: CARGGIQETQYF.

This clone was recorded a few times. The gene calls are TRBV15 and TRBJ1-4, with D perhaps TRBD1 (6 bases). V gave up 0 bases and J gave up 4 bases, with 9 bases separating them. CDR3 length: 15 residues. CDR1 is LNHNV, CDR2 YYDKDF, per germline (reference sequence). The CDR3 nucleotides are TGTGCCACCAGCAGAGATGGCAGGGGTAATGAAAAACTGTTTTTT. Protein: CATSRDGRGNEKLFF.

CDR3 amino acids: CASGGRGSSYNEQFF. The CDR3 nucleotides read TGTGCCAGCGGGGGGCGGGGGAGCTCCTACAATGAGCAGTTCTTC. The gene calls are TRBV5-8 and TRBJ2-1; D possibly corresponds to TRBD2 (7 bases). The CDR3 contains 15 residues. Trimming stripped 7 bases from V and 0 bases from J, with 14 bases between. The germline V gene encodes CDR1 SGHTS and CDR2 YDEGEE. The full variable domain, in which reference TRBV5-8 and TRBJ2-1 provide the parts outside the CDR3, is EAGVTQSPTHLIKTRGQQATLRCSPISGHTSVYWYQQALGLGLQFLLWYDEGEERNRGNFPPRFSGRQFPNYSSELNVNALELEDSALYLCASGGRGSSYNEQFFGPGTRLTVL.